The source of this T cell receptor (beta chain) is a study of blood T cell repertoires in COVID-19. The overall study: Samples taken during acute and convalescent COVID-19 were collected in the United States, Italy and Spain. T cells, B-cell-depleted T cells, or PBMCs supplied cDNA or gDNA.

Per the authors' pipeline: Quantification of nucleated cells was approximated via reference gene primer amplification. The table came from immunoSEQ multiplex PCR; TCRdb's copy has only in-frame clones and leaves some out. V and J calls and clone size are as listed in that table; D and trimming were resolved from the DNA. The data contain 90,000 or so clones, roughly 83% of them singletons. The CDR3 spans 15 residues. Germline V gene data show CDR1 as SEHNR and CDR2 as FQNEAQ (reference sequence). Unmatched junction bases numbered 6, after V lost 3 bases and J lost 7 bases. This TCR was recovered from a human donor in a cohort sampled during active COVID-19. The rearrangement joins TRBV7-9 to TRBJ1-2, with 12 nucleotides matching TRBD1. The sample comprised peripheral blood. The CDR3 reads CASSFPGQGASGYTF. The CDR3 DNA is TGTGCCAGCAGCTTCCCGGGACAGGGGGCGTCTGGCTACACCTTC. Together with reference TRBV7-9 and TRBJ1-2, the CDR3 gives the full variable domain: DTGVSQNPRHKITKRGQNVTFRCDPISEHNRLYWYRQTLGQGPEFLTYFQNEAQLEKSRLLSDRFSAERPKGSFSTLEIQRTEQGDSAMYLCASSFPGQGASGYTFGSGTRLTVV.